This record covers a single T cell receptor (beta chain). The data were taken from a study of blood T cell repertoires in COVID-19. Here immunoSEQ multiplex PCR was the method, and the copy in TCRdb shows in-frame clones only, minus some. Seen here are approximately 100,000 clones, just over 85% observed once, and the top ten hold 3.5%. Germline V gene lookup returns CDR1 SGHRS and CDR2 YFSETQ. The ends were cut back, 4 bases at V and 5 bases at J, with 9 bases in the middle. The CDR3 spans 13 residues. The rearrangement joins TRBV5-1 to TRBJ1-4, with D perhaps matching TRBD1 (5 bases). This clonotype originated in a human donor in a cohort sampled during active COVID-19. Sequencing was performed on peripheral blood. The CDR3 is CASSINRNEKLFF. As DNA, the CDR3 is TGCGCCAGCAGCATCAACAGGAATGAAAAACTGTTTTTT.